What follows is one T cell receptor (beta chain) and its context. This sample is part of a study of cytotoxic CD8 clonotypes in ibrutinib-treated CLL. Libraries were prepared by immunoSEQ multiplex PCR; TCRdb keeps only in-frame clonotypes and omits some of them. The sample contains more than 60,000 clones, 83% of which appear only once. Germline loops: CDR1 MNHNY, CDR2 SVGAGI (reference sequence). J gave up 6 bases and V 6 bases, and 2 bases lay outside the gene matches. CDR3 length: 13 residues. This TCR came from a human donor with chronic lymphocytic leukemia. The rearrangement links TRBV6-6 to TRBJ1-4, with 9 bases fitting TRBD1. The sample in question was PBMCs, obtained after 24 months of ibrutinib treatment. CDR3 region: CASRDRGDEKLFF. The CDR3, as DNA: TGTGCCAGCAGGGACAGGGGAGATGAAAAACTGTTTTTT.